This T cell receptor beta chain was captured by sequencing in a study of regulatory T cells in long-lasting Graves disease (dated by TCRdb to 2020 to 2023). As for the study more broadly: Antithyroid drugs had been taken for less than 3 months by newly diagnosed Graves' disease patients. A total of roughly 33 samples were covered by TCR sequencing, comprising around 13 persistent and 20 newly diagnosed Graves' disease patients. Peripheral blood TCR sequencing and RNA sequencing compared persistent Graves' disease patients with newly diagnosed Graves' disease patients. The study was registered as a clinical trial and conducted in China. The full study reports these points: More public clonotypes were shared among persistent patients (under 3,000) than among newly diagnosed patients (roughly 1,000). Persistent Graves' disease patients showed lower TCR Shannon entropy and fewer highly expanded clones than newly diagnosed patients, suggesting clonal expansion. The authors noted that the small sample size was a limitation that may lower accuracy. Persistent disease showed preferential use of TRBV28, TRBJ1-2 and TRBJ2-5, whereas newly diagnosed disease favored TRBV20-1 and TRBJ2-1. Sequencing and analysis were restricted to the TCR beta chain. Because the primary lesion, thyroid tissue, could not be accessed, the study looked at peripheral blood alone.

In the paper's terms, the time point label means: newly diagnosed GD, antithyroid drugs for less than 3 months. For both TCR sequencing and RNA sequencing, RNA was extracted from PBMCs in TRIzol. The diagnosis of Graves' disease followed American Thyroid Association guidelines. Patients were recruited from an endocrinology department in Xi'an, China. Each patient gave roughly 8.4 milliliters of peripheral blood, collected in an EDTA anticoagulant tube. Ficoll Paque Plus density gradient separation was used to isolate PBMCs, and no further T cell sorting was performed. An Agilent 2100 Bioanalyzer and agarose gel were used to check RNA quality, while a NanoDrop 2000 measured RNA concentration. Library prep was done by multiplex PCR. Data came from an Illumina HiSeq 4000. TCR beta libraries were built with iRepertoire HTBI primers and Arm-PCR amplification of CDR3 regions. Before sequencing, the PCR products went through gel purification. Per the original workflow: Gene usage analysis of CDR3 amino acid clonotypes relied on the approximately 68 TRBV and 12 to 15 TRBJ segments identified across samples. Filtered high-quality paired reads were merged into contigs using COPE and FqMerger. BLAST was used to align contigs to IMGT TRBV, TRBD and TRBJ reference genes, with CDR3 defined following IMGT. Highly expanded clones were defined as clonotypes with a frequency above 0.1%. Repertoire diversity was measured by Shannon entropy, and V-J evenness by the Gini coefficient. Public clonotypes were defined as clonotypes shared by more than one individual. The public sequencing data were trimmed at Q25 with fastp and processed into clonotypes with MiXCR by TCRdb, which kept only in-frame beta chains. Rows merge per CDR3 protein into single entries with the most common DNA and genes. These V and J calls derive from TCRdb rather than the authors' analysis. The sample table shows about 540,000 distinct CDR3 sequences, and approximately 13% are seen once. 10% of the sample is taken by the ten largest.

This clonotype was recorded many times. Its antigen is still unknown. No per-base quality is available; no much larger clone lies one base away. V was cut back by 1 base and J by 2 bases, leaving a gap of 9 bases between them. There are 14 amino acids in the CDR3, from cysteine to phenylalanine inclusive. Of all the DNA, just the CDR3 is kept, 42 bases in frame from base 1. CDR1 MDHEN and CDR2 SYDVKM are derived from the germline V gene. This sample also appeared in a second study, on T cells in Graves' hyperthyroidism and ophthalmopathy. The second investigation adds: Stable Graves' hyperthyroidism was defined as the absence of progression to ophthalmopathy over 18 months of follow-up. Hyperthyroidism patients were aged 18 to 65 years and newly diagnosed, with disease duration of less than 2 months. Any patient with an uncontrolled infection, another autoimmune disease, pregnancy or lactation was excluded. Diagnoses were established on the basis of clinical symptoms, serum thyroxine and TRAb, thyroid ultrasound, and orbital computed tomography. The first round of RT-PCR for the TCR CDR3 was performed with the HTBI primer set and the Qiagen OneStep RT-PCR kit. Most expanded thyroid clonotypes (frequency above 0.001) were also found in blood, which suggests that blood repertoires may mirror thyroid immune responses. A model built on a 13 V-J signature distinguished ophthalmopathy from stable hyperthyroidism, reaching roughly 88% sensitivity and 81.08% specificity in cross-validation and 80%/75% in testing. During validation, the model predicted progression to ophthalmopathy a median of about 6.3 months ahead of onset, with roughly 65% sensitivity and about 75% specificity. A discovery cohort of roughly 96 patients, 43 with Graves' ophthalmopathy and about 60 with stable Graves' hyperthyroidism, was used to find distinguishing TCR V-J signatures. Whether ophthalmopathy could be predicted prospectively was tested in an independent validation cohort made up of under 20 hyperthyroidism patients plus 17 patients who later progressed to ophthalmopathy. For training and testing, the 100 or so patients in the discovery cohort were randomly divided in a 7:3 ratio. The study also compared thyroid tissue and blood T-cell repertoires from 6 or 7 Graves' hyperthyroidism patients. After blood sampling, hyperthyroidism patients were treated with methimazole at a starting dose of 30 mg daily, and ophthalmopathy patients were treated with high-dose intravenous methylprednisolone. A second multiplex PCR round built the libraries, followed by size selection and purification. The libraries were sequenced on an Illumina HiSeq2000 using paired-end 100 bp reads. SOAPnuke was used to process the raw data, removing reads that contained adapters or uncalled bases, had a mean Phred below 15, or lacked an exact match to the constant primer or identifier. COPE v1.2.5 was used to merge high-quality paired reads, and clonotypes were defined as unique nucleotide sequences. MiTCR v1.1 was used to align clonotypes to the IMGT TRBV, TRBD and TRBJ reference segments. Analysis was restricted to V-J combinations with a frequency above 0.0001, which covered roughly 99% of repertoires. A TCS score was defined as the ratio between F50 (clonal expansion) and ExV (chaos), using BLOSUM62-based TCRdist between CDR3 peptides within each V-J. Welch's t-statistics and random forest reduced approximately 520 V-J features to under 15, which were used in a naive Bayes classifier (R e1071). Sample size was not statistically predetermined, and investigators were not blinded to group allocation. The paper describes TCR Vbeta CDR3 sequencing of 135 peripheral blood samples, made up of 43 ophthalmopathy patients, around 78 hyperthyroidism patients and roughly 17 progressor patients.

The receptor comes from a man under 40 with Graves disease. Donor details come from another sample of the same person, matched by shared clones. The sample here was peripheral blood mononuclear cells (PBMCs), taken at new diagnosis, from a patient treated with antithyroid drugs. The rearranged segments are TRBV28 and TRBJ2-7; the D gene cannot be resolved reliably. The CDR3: CASSLYAPTYEQYF. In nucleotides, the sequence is TGTGCCAGCAGTTTATACGCCCCGACCTACGAGCAGTACTTC.